Below are 16 T cell receptor beta chains sequenced from a single sample in a study of vaccination and CD4 T cells after COVID-19. These receptors' antigens are unknown. Regarding treatment: roughly 11-day PBMC culture with coronavirus spike peptide pools or control peptides (ViraFEST assay). Oncomine TCR Beta short-read sequencing was applied to DNA from cultured CD4+ T cells. TCRdb itself ran the PCR reads through MiXCR, one entry per CDR3 protein. The data contain fewer than 20,000 distinct CDR3 sequences, roughly 66% of them singletons. The sample comprised CD4+ T cells from blood, cultured in vitro. The source is a human donor who had recovered from COVID-19.

This clonotype was counted a few times. The genes are TRBV20-1 and TRBJ2-3; the match to TRBD2 covers 15 bases. The CDR3 runs 17 residues. Per germline, CDR1 DFQATT and CDR2 SNEGSKA (reference sequence). The trim removed 6 bases at V and 1 base at J, leaving 8 bases unmatched. The CDR3 is CSAHGLAGGGGTDTQYF. In DNA, the CDR3 is TGCAGTGCCCACGGACTAGCGGGAGGGGGGGGCACAGATACGCAGTATTTT.

This chain joins TRBV20-1 and TRBJ1-2; 7 nucleotides match TRBD1. The CDR3 contains 15 residues. V lost 6 bases, J lost 1 base, and 11 bases stayed unmatched. Germline lookup yields CDR1 DFQATT and CDR2 SNEGSKA (reference sequence). CDR3 residues: CSALDRRQFNYGYTF. The CDR3 DNA sequence: TGCAGTGCCTTGGACAGGCGACAATTTAACTATGGCTACACCTTC.

In this sample, this clonotype turned up a few times. The chain uses TRBV20-1 and TRBJ1-5, with D possibly being TRBD1 (5 bases). CDR1 is DFQATT, CDR2 SNEGSKA, per germline (reference sequence). The length of the CDR3 is 15 residues. With 3 bases removed from V and 4 bases from J, the gap between germline ends came to 16 bases. The CDR3, as DNA: TGCAGTGCTAGTGAAGTCCGGGGCCGAAATCAGCCCCAGCATTTT. Translated, it gives CSASEVRGRNQPQHF.

V gene TRBV5-1 combines with J gene TRBJ2-7; unclear D gene. There are 16 residues in the CDR3. V lost 0 bases, J lost 0 bases, and 13 bases lay in between. CDR1 SGHRS and CDR2 YFSETQ come from the germline V gene. The CDR3 DNA sequence: TGCGCCAGCAGCTTGGAACCTGACCCCGTCTCCTACGAGCAGTACTTC. Amino acid sequence: CASSLEPDPVSYEQYF.

This clonotype was counted only a few times. The V call is TRBV20-1, the J call TRBJ2-3, with TRBD1 matching over 7 bases. Germline values: CDR1 DFQATT, CDR2 SNEGSKA (reference sequence). This CDR3 comprises 14 residues. The V and J ends lost 3 bases and 0 bases, in that order; junction bases with no gene match: 3. The DNA for the CDR3 is TGCAGTGCTAGGGCGACAGGGAGCACAGATACGCAGTATTTT. This sequence encodes CSARATGSTDTQYF.

This sequence joins TRBV19 and TRBJ1-2, with 8 bases aligning to TRBD1. This CDR3 has 17 residues. Germline V gives CDR1 LNHDA, CDR2 SQIVND (reference sequence). V lost 2 bases to trimming and J lost 2 bases; unmatched junction nucleotides: 10. This chain's CDR3 is CASSILAPGGGNYGYTF. For the CDR3, the DNA is TGTGCCAGTAGTATACTCGCCCCAGGGGGCGGAAACTATGGCTACACCTTC.

The J gene is TRBJ1-6, the V gene TRBV7-9; no definite D call. Deletions cut 1 base from V and 7 bases from J, with 5 bases between. The CDR3 extends over 13 amino acids. Per germline, CDR1 SEHNR and CDR2 FQNEAQ (reference sequence). The CDR3 DNA follows: TGTGCCAGCAGCTTAGAGGGAAATTCACCCCTCCACTTT. Translation gives CASSLEGNSPLHF.

V usage is TRBV20-1 and J usage is TRBJ1-2, with 10 nucleotides matching TRBD1. Germline-derived CDR1 and CDR2 are DFQATT and SNEGSKA (reference sequence). J was trimmed by 4 bases and V by 2 bases; bases with no gene match: 7. The CDR3 consists of 15 residues. The CDR3 nucleotides read TGCAGTGCTAGATTGACAGGGGGCTGGGGCTATGGCTACACCTTC. It encodes CSARLTGGWGYGYTF.

The rearrangement joins TRBV27 to TRBJ2-5; no clear D gene. The germline gives CDR1 MNHEY, CDR2 SMNVEV (reference sequence). The V end lost 1 base, the J end lost 7 bases, and 13 bases lay between the germline ends. This CDR3 region has 14 residues. This CDR3 is CASSLYSEIGTQYF. In DNA, the CDR3 is TGTGCCAGCAGTTTATATTCAGAGATAGGGACCCAGTACTTC.

CDR3 nucleotides: TGTGCCAGCAGTTCGGCAGGCGGGTCACCCCTCCACTTT. Amino acid sequence: CASSSAGGSPLHF. V gene TRBV12-3 or TRBV12-4 combines with J gene TRBJ1-6; D remains ambiguous. This CDR3 spans 13 amino acids. The ends were cut back, 4 bases at V and 10 bases at J, with 11 bases in the middle.

DNA of the CDR3: TGTGCCAGCAGTGACCGAGGCAGCCGACGGTACTTC. This encodes CASSDRGSRRYF. The rearrangement uses TRBV2 and TRBJ2-7; D gene unclear. Germline CDR1 SNHLY, CDR2 FYNNEI. The CDR3 extends over 12 amino acids. Trimming pared 3 bases from V and 12 bases from J, leaving 15 bases between.

The chain joins TRBV6-1 to TRBJ1-5; 11 bases fit TRBD1. Germline V lookup: CDR1 MNHNS, CDR2 SASEGT. The CDR3 loop spans 17 amino acids. The V segment lost 6 bases and the J segment 2 bases; nucleotides outside the gene matches: 9. The CDR3 here is CASSPGQGAIGNQPQHF. Written as DNA, the CDR3 is TGTGCCAGCAGCCCAGGACAGGGGGCTATCGGCAATCAGCCCCAGCATTTT.

This chain uses TRBV7-3 with TRBJ1-3; D is ambiguous. The CDR3 has 15 residues. Trimming left V 2 bases short and J 0 bases short, with 8 bases between. Germline CDR1 is SGHTA and CDR2 is FQGTGA. The CDR3 DNA reads as TGTGCCAGCAGCTTAGACGGGCCCTCTGGAAACACCATATATTTT. This translates into CASSLDGPSGNTIYF.

In regard to this clonotype: A junction end diverges from the germline sequence, so it may reflect a read error. The chain carries TRBV14 and TRBJ1-5; D is uncertain. CDR3 length: 17 residues. Germline loops: CDR1 SGHDN, CDR2 FVKESK. CDR3 sequence reads: CASSEERNLGGNQPQHF. In DNA, the CDR3 is TGTGCCAGCAGCGAAGAGCGAAATCTGGGCGGCAATCAGCCCCAGCATTTT.

The chain has TRBV30 and TRBJ2-7; D unresolved. V shed 2 bases and J shed 2 bases, with 22 bases lying between them. The CDR3 totals 17 residues. Germline V CDR1 and CDR2: GTSNPN, SVGIG (reference sequence). Here the CDR3 DNA reads TGTGCCTGGAGTCCCCCTCCCCGTCTATCCCAAACCTACGAGCAGTACTTC. It translates to CAWSPPPRLSQTYEQYF. Full variable domain (rest looked up from reference TRBV30 and TRBJ2-7): SQTIHQWPATLVQPVGSPLSLECTVEGTSNPNLYWYRQAAGRGLQLLFYSVGIGQISSEVPQNLSASRPQDRQFILSSKKLLLSDSGFYLCAWSPPPRLSQTYEQYFGPGTRLTVT.

The V and J genes are TRBV6-1 and TRBJ2-5, with D possibly matching TRBD2 (7 bases). The CDR3 runs to 14 residues. Germline V CDR1 and CDR2: MNHNS, SASEGT. With 7 bases removed from V and 5 bases from J, the gap between germline ends came to 17 bases. The CDR3 is CASTRGGMVETQYF. The CDR3 nucleotides read TGTGCCAGCACTAGGGGGGGGATGGTGGAGACCCAGTACTTC.